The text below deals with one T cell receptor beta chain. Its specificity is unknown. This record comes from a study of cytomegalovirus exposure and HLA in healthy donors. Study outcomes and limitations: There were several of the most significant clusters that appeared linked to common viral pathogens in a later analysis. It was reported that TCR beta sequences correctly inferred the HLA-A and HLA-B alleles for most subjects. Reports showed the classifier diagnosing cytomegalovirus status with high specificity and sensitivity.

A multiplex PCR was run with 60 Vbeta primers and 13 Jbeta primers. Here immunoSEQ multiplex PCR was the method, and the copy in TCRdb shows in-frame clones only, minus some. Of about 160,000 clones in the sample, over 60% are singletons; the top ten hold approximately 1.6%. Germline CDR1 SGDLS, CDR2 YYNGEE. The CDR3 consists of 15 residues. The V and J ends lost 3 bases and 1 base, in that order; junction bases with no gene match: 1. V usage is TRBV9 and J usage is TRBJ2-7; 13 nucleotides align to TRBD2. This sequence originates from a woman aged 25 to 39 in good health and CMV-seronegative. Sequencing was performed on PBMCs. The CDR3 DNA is TGTGCCAGCAGCGAGGGACTAGCGGGGTCCTACGAGCAGTACTTC. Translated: CASSEGLAGSYEQYF.